This T cell receptor (beta chain) was captured in a study of cytomegalovirus exposure and HLA in healthy donors. Points from the study as a whole: Reported results showed that the classifier diagnosed cytomegalovirus status with high specificity and sensitivity.

Germline lookup yields CDR1 MNHEY and CDR2 SMNVEV (reference sequence). CDR3 length equals 17 residues. Trimming pared 5 bases from V and 4 bases from J, leaving 20 bases between. Comments on this clone: Its antigen remains unidentified.

A multiplex PCR was run with 60 Vbeta primers and 13 Jbeta primers. The method was immunoSEQ multiplex PCR; TCRdb's version includes in-frame clones alone and lacks a portion of them. This table holds more than 45,000 clones. Sequencing was performed on PBMCs. The TCR sequence derives from a woman aged 40 to 50 in good health and CMV-seronegative. J is TRBJ1-4 and V is TRBV27; D may be TRBD1 (6 bases). The CDR3 region has the DNA TGTGCCAGCAGTGTAAGAGGGCTCAGGGGTGGTAATGAAAAACTGTTTTTT. This encodes CASSVRGLRGGNEKLFF.